The clone carrying this T cell receptor (beta chain) was seen a handful of times. Its target is not known. The data were obtained in a study of shared clonotypes between healthy human individuals. CDR1 and CDR2 (germline): SGHTA, FQGTGA. The CDR3 is 15 residues long. The V end was cut by 2 bases, the J end by 5 bases, with 13 bases between. Naive CD8 populations comprised CD45RO-negative cells positively selected for CCR7, excluding terminally differentiated effector memory CD45RA+ cells. Study-level points and caveats: Read depth was anticipated to influence clonotype sharing among donors.

The genomic DNA of each subset was split evenly across several immunoSEQ plates. The table came from immunoSEQ multiplex PCR; TCRdb's copy has only in-frame clones and leaves some out. The sample contains 2 million to 2.5 million clones, about 93% of which appear only once. This sequence was found in a man aged 18 to 35 in good health. Some clones in this sample may be carry-over from other donors' samples. The rearrangement links TRBV7-3 to TRBJ2-1, with D possibly matching TRBD2 (5 bases). Input material: naive CD8+ T cells from PBMCs. The CDR3 nucleotides are TGTGCCAGCAGCTTAGCGGGTGATTTAAACAATGAGCAGTTCTTC. This translates into CASSLAGDLNNEQFF.